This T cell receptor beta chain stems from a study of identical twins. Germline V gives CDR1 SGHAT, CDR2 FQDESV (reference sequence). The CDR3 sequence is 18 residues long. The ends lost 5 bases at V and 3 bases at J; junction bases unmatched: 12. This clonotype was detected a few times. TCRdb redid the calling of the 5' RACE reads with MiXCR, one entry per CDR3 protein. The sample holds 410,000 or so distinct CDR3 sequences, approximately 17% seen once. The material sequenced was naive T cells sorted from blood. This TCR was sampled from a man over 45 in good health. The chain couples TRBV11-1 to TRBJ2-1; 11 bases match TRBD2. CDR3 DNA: TGTGCCAGCAGCCAACGGGCTAGCGGGGGGACTTTCTACAATGAGCAGTTCTTC. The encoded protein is CASSQRASGGTFYNEQFF.